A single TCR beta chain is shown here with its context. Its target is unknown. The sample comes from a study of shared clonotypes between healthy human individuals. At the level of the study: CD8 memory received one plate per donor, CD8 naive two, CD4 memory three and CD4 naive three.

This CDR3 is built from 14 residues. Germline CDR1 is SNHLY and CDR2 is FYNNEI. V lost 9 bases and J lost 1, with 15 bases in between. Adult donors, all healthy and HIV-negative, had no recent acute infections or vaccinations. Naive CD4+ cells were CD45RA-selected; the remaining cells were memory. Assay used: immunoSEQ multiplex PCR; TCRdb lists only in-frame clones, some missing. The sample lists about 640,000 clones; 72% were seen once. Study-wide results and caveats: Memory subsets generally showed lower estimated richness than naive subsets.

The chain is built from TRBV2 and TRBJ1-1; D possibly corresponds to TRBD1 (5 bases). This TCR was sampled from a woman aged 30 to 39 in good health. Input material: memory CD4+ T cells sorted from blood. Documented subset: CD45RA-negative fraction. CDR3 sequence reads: CARRGPTENTEAFF. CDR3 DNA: TGTGCCAGGCGGGGACCGACTGAGAACACTGAAGCTTTCTTT.